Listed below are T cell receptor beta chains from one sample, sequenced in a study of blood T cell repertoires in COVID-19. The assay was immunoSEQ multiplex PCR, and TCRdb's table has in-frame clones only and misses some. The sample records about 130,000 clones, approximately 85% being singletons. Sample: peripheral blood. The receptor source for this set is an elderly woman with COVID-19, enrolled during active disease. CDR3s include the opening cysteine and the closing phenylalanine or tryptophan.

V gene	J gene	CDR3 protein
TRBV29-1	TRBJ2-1	CSVGVAGRGNEQFF
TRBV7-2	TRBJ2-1	CASSSFTSGSLFF
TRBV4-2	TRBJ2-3	CASSQESSGRASDTQYF
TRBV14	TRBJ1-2	CASSQDRLGYTF
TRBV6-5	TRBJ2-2	CASSLRAGGGTGELFF
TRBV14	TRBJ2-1	CASSPRLAGGAEQFF
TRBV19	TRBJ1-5	CASSRDRNQPQHF
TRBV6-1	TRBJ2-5	CASSESRGKQETQYF
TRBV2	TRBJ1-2	CASRDSRTGNYGYTF
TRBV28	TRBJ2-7	CASSLLGTSGAEEQYF
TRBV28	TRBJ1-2	CASSFRGYGYTF